The 7 T cell receptor beta chains below come from one sample, sequenced in a study of shared clonotypes between healthy human individuals. Naive CD8 cells were CD45RO-negative, positively selected for CCR7, excluding terminally differentiated effector memory CD45RA+ cells. Sequenced by immunoSEQ multiplex PCR; TCRdb stores in-frame clones only, minus some. The sample comprises about 2.1 million clones, about 93% of which are singletons, and 1.5% to 2% rests with the top ten. Sequenced: naive CD8+ T cells from PBMCs. Receptors originate from a man aged 18 to 29 in good health. Some clones in this sample may be carry-over from other donors' samples.

This chain uses TRBV27 with TRBJ1-2, with D hard to call. The V and J ends lost 5 bases and 0 bases respectively, with 13 bases between them. Germline V CDR1 and CDR2: MNHEY, SMNVEV (reference sequence). CDR3 size: 15 residues. Written as DNA, the CDR3 is TGTGCCAGCAGTCCACGAAATATAGCTAACTATGGCTACACCTTC. Translation: CASSPRNIANYGYTF.

This chain links TRBV5-8 with TRBJ2-2, with D tentatively TRBD2 (5 bases). The CDR3 spans 14 residues. Germline CDR1 is SGHTS and CDR2 is YDEGEE. The V gene lost 3 bases and the J gene lost 6 bases, with 12 bases spanning the gap. The CDR3 region is CASSSRYGAGELFF. DNA of the CDR3: TGTGCCAGCAGCTCCCGCTACGGGGCCGGGGAGCTGTTTTTT.

The chain links TRBV27 to TRBJ1-2, with D perhaps TRBD1 (5 bases). This CDR3 spans 13 amino acids. Per the germline V gene, CDR1 is MNHEY and CDR2 is SMNVEV (reference sequence). V gave up 8 bases and J gave up 3 bases, with 13 bases separating them. The chain's CDR3 is CASSRGGHYGYTF. CDR3 DNA: TGTGCCAGCTCCCGGGGGGGTCACTATGGCTACACCTTC.

The chain is built from TRBV7-9 and TRBJ2-1; a weak D match, TRBD1 (5 bases). Germline CDR1 reads SEHNR; CDR2 reads FQNEAQ (reference sequence). The CDR3 sequence is 13 residues long. The germline V and J ends were trimmed by 3 bases and 4 bases, with 7 bases remaining between them. CDR3 residues: CASSFSGYNEQFF. CDR3 nucleotides: TGTGCCAGCAGCTTTTCAGGGTACAATGAGCAGTTCTTC.

V usage is TRBV4-3 and J usage is TRBJ1-2, with D tentatively TRBD1 (5 bases). The CDR3 has 18 amino acids. The germline V gene encodes CDR1 LGHNA and CDR2 YSLEER. Between the trimmed V and J ends, which lost 0 bases and 7 bases, there was a span of 24 bases. The CDR3 reads CASSQEVIPAGLGGGYTF. In DNA form, the CDR3 reads TGCGCCAGCAGCCAAGAGGTCATCCCGGCAGGCCTGGGGGGTGGCTACACCTTC.

This clone has a single count. The same CDR3 arises from other DNA sequences in this sample as well. The chain uses TRBV27 and TRBJ2-7, with TRBD2 identical over 13 bases. Trimming at V came to 6 bases and at J to 1 base, leaving 3 bases not matched to a gene. This CDR3 region has 15 residues. Germline V gene data show CDR1 as MNHEY and CDR2 as SMNVEV (reference sequence). CDR3 sequence: CASRGGLAGSYEQYF. The DNA of the CDR3 is TGTGCCAGCAGGGGGGGACTAGCGGGATCCTACGAGCAGTACTTC.

The V and J genes are TRBV29-1 and TRBJ1-1; TRBD1 aligns across 7 bases. The CDR3 covers 16 residues. The ends lost 4 bases at V and 0 bases at J; junction bases unmatched: 11. CDR1 is SQVTM, CDR2 ANQGSEA, per germline. The DNA for the CDR3 is TGCAGCGTTGCCGCTTCCGAGGGGGCCCTGAACACTGAAGCTTTCTTT. Translation: CSVAASEGALNTEAFF.